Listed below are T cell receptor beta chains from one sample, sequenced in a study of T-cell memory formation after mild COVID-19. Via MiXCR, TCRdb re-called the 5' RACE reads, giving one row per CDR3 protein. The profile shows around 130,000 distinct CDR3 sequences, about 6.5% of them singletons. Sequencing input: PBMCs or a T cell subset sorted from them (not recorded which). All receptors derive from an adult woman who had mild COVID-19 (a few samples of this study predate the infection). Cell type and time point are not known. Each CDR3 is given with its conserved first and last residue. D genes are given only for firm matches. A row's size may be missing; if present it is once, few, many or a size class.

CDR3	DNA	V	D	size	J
CASSPSGQSYEQYF	TGTGCCAGCAGCCCATCCGGACAATCCTACGAGCAGTACTTC	TRBV7-3	-	-	TRBJ2-7
CASTSSQLAGGLETQYF	TGTGCCAGCACCTCCAGCCAGCTAGCGGGGGGTCTGGAGACCCAGTACTTC	TRBV3-1	TRBD2	many	TRBJ2-5
CASSLDIGGGQGGYTF	TGTGCCAGCAGTTTAGATATCGGAGGGGGCCAGGGTGGCTACACCTTC	TRBV12-3/TRBV12-4	TRBD1	few	TRBJ1-2
CASSLGARTVNTEAFF	TGTGCCAGCAGCTTAGGGGCTCGGACAGTGAACACTGAAGCTTTCTTT	TRBV7-9	-	-	TRBJ1-1
CASSPLGPDTQYF	TGTGCTAGCAGCCCCCTTGGTCCAGATACGCAGTATTTT	TRBV7-7	-	many	TRBJ2-3
CSASERQGGRELFF	TGCAGTGCTTCCGAGAGACAGGGTGGCAGGGAGCTGTTTTTT	TRBV20-1	TRBD1	many	TRBJ2-2
CASSLTTGGLVGYTF	TGTGCCAGCAGCCTTACGACAGGAGGCTTAGTCGGCTACACCTTC	TRBV5-5	-	few	TRBJ1-2
CASSQQGGQPQHF	TGTGCCAGCAGTCAGCAGGGGGGCCAGCCCCAGCATTTT	TRBV6-5	TRBD1	many	TRBJ1-5
CASSLRLAGAKGTQYF	TGTGCCAGCAGCTTAAGACTAGCGGGGGCCAAAGGAACCCAGTACTTC	TRBV7-2	TRBD2	many	TRBJ2-5
CATSEGTSGYNEQFF	TGTGCCACCAGTGAGGGGACTAGCGGATACAATGAGCAGTTCTTC	TRBV24-1	TRBD2	many	TRBJ2-1
CASSLGLGSYNEQFF	TGTGCCAGCAGCTTAGGATTGGGTTCCTACAATGAGCAGTTCTTC	TRBV7-2	-	-	TRBJ2-1
CASSVGVGPYGYTF	TGTGCCAGCAGCGTAGGAGTAGGCCCCTATGGCTACACCTTC	TRBV9	-	many	TRBJ1-2
CASSPTGNRETQYF	TGTGCCAGCTCGCCTACAGGGAACCGAGAGACCCAGTACTTC	TRBV18	-	few	TRBJ2-5
CASSLTGNYNEQFF	TGCGCCAGCAGCTTGACAGGGAACTACAATGAGCAGTTCTTC	TRBV5-1	-	few	TRBJ2-1
CASSFPFPLGNTIYF	TGTGCCAGCAGTTTCCCCTTTCCTCTGGGAAACACCATATATTTT	TRBV12-3/TRBV12-4	-	many	TRBJ1-3
CAWSLQDNTEAFF	TGTGCCTGGAGTTTACAGGATAACACTGAAGCTTTCTTT	TRBV30	-	few	TRBJ1-1
CATSRRGTAGQPQHF	TGTGCCACCAGCCGTCGGGGGACAGCGGGTCAGCCCCAGCATTTT	TRBV24-1	TRBD1	few	TRBJ1-5
CASSQDQTGRETQYF	TGTGCCAGCAGCCAAGATCAGACAGGGAGAGAGACCCAGTACTTC	TRBV4-2	TRBD1	-	TRBJ2-5
CASRYGTGRTEAFF	TGTGCCAGCAGATACGGGACAGGTCGCACTGAAGCTTTCTTT	TRBV7-2	TRBD1	few	TRBJ1-1
CSAATGLTTSTDTQYF	TGCAGTGCTGCCACGGGACTAACTACCAGCACAGATACGCAGTATTTT	TRBV20-1	TRBD2	many	TRBJ2-3
CAARGGEDTQYF	TGTGCCGCCAGGGGTGGAGAAGATACGCAGTATTTT	TRBV10-3	-	many	TRBJ2-3
CASSLIQSSYNEQFF	TGTGCCAGCAGCTTAATACAGAGCTCCTACAATGAGCAGTTCTTC	TRBV7-6	-	many	TRBJ2-1
CASSFDRGKVAKNIQYF	TGCGCCAGCAGCTTCGACAGGGGGAAAGTTGCCAAAAACATTCAGTACTTC	TRBV5-1	TRBD1	many	TRBJ2-4
CASRTPGRYEQYF	TGTGCCAGCAGAACCCCCGGACGCTACGAGCAGTACTTC	TRBV6-5	-	few	TRBJ2-7
CASSPPSGSANTQYF	TGCGCCAGCAGCCCACCTAGCGGGAGCGCTAATACGCAGTATTTT	TRBV5-1	TRBD2	few	TRBJ2-3
CASSLGRASGGPSYNEQFF	TGCGCCAGCAGCCTTGGAAGAGCTAGCGGGGGGCCTTCCTACAATGAGCAGTTCTTC	TRBV4-1	TRBD2	-	TRBJ2-1
CSARALLAGGPRNEQYF	TGCAGTGCTAGAGCCCTACTAGCGGGAGGGCCAAGGAACGAGCAGTACTTC	TRBV20-1	TRBD2	few	TRBJ2-7
CAWSVSPPSSGNTIYF	TGTGCCTGGAGTGTCTCTCCGCCGAGCTCTGGAAACACCATATATTTT	TRBV30	-	-	TRBJ1-3
CASSLNRAYEQYF	TGCGCCAGCAGCTTGAACAGGGCTTACGAGCAGTACTTC	TRBV5-1	-	few	TRBJ2-7
CASSLITFGTEAFF	TGTGCCAGCAGTTTAATTACATTCGGCACTGAAGCTTTCTTT	TRBV12-3/TRBV12-4	-	-	TRBJ1-1
CASRGRQGEQYF	TGTGCCAGCAGGGGCCGACAGGGAGAGCAGTACTTC	TRBV3-1	TRBD1	few	TRBJ2-7
CASSQGFQETQYF	TGCGCCAGCAGCCAAGGTTTCCAAGAGACCCAGTACTTC	TRBV4-3	-	many	TRBJ2-5
CASDTLPSGQNTGELFF	TGTGCCAGCGATACCCTCCCCAGCGGTCAAAACACCGGGGAGCTGTTTTTT	TRBV2	-	many	TRBJ2-2
CASTPNSNQPQHF	TGTGCCAGCACCCCGAATAGCAATCAGCCCCAGCATTTT	TRBV6-6	-	many	TRBJ1-5
CSAVGVSTEAFF	TGCAGCGCAGTCGGAGTGAGCACTGAAGCTTTCTTT	TRBV29-1	-	-	TRBJ1-1
CASSRTSGGSYNEQFF	TGTGCCAGCAGCAGAACGAGCGGGGGTTCCTACAATGAGCAGTTCTTC	TRBV7-3	TRBD2	many	TRBJ2-1
CASSYQLAHEAFF	TGTGCCAGCAGCTATCAGCTTGCCCATGAAGCTTTCTTT	TRBV6-5	-	many	TRBJ1-1